A single sample is the source of the 28 T cell receptor beta chains below, sequenced in a study of post-analysis software for immune sequencing data. Overall study findings and caveats: The five TRBV segments detected at higher frequency in patients than in controls included TRBV5-6, TRBV5-1 and TRBV20-1.

TCR beta libraries were prepared from cDNA with unique molecular identifiers. MiXCR, applied by TCRdb to the PCR reads, yields one record per CDR3 protein. Of 450,000 or so distinct CDR3 sequences listed, approximately 46% are singletons. Antigen specificity for these receptors is unknown. Sample: blood. The receptors were gathered from a girl aged 5-17 years with multiple sclerosis.

The rearrangement joins TRBV5-1 to TRBJ2-7, with a tentative D call TRBD1 (6 bases). Deletions cut 0 bases from V and 3 bases from J, with 16 bases between. The CDR3 length is 16 residues. CDR1 is SGHRS and CDR2 is YFSETQ in the germline V gene. The CDR3 sequence: CASSLGQGTAYYEQYF. For the CDR3, the DNA is TGCGCCAGCAGCTTGGGTCAGGGGACCGCTTACTACGAGCAGTACTTC.

J is TRBJ2-1 and V is TRBV20-1; D is perhaps TRBD1 (5 bases). The CDR3 has 13 amino acids. Trimming removed 3 bases at V and 9 bases at J, with 15 bases between. Germline V gene data show CDR1 as DFQATT and CDR2 as SNEGSKA (reference sequence). For the CDR3, the DNA is TGCAGTGCTAGTACCACCCTGGACATTGAGCAGTTCTTC. Protein: CSASTTLDIEQFF.

This rearrangement joins TRBV7-3 to TRBJ2-5; D remains ambiguous. The CDR3 covers 12 residues. Germline CDR1 and CDR2: SGHTA and FQGTGA. V lost 4 bases, J lost 0 bases, and 3 bases lay in between. The CDR3 DNA sequence: TGTGCCAGCAGCTCCGACCAAGAGACCCAGTACTTC. Its protein is CASSSDQETQYF.

CDR3 sequence: CASSLRGFDYNEQFF. The CDR3 nucleotides are TGTGCCAGCAGCTTAAGGGGGTTTGACTACAATGAGCAGTTCTTC. This sequence joins TRBV7-3 and TRBJ2-1, with D tentatively TRBD1 or TRBD2 (5 bases each). This CDR3 has 15 residues. Germline CDR1 reads SGHTA; CDR2 reads FQGTGA. Trimming removed 1 base from V and 3 bases from J, with 10 bases in between.

This clonotype was seen only a few times. The rearrangement uses TRBV24-1 and TRBJ2-1, with 8 bases identical to TRBD2. Germline V lookup: CDR1 KGHDR, CDR2 SFDVKD. The junction had 5 bases not matched to a gene; V was cut back by 0 bases and J by 5 bases. The CDR3 spans 16 residues. The chain's CDR3 is CATSDLRLAGNNEQFF. In DNA form, the CDR3 reads TGTGCCACCAGTGATTTGCGGCTAGCGGGCAACAATGAGCAGTTCTTC.

This chain joins TRBV9 and TRBJ1-5, with D perhaps TRBD1 (6 bases). The germline gives CDR1 SGDLS, CDR2 YYNGEE. There are 15 residues in the CDR3. Trimming stripped 3 bases from V and 5 bases from J, with 15 bases between. CDR3 DNA sequence: TGTGCCAGCAGCGCCGGTGGGGGGGCCCATCAGCCCCAGCATTTT. It specifies CASSAGGGAHQPQHF.

This clonotype was picked up a small number of times. J is TRBJ1-4 and V is TRBV20-1; D is unclear. Trimming took 5 bases from V and 2 from J, leaving 15 bases between them. CDR1 DFQATT and CDR2 SNEGSKA come from the germline V gene (reference sequence). The CDR3 extends over 15 amino acids. CDR3 sequence: CSAHTPLGTNEKLFF. The CDR3, as DNA: TGCAGTGCTCATACTCCCCTGGGGACTAATGAAAAACTGTTTTTT.

In its sample, this clonotype was seen once. The rearrangement joins TRBV7-2 to TRBJ2-7, with TRBD2 matching over 10 bases. Germline V gene data show CDR1 as SGHTA and CDR2 as FQGNSA. The CDR3 is made up of 16 amino acids. With 5 bases clipped from V and 3 bases from J, the junction kept 10 bases outside the gene matches. In DNA form, the CDR3 reads TGTGCCAGCAGCCCAAGAGTTGCTAGCGGGGGCTACGAGCAGTACTTC. Its translation is CASSPRVASGGYEQYF.

This clonotype was seen only a few times. The chain joins TRBV6-5 to TRBJ2-7, with 9 bases lining up with TRBD2. The germline CDR1 and CDR2 sequences are MNHEY and SVGAGI. V gave up 5 bases and J gave up 2 bases; unmatched junction bases: 7. The CDR3 length is 15 residues. CDR3 region: CASSAPTSGTYEQYF. The DNA for the CDR3 is TGTGCCAGCAGTGCCCCGACTAGCGGTACCTACGAGCAGTACTTC.

Points on this clonotype: A read error may be the cause here, since a much bigger clone is one base away. This chain connects TRBV6-6 to TRBJ2-3; 10 bases agree with TRBD2. Looked up from germline, CDR1 is MNHNY and CDR2 is SVGAGI (reference sequence). This CDR3 spans 14 amino acids. Trimming at V came to 4 bases and at J to 4 bases, leaving 2 bases not matched to a gene. In DNA form, the CDR3 reads TGTGCCAGCAGTTGGACTAGCGGCGCAGATACGCAGTATTTT. Amino acids: CASSWTSGADTQYF.

This chain joins TRBV12-3 or TRBV12-4 and TRBJ2-5; the match to TRBD2 covers 9 bases. CDR3 length: 14 amino acids. The V and J ends lost 3 bases and 4 bases, in that order; junction bases with no gene match: 3. The CDR3 spells CASSFSGSRETQYF. CDR3 in DNA: TGTGCCAGCAGTTTTAGCGGGAGTCGAGAGACCCAGTACTTC.

The genes are TRBV6-2 or TRBV6-3 and TRBJ2-1, with 9 bases aligning to TRBD2. CDR1 is MNHEY and CDR2 is SVGEGT in the germline V gene. The CDR3 has 17 amino acids. With 0 bases clipped from V and 12 bases from J, the junction kept 15 bases outside the gene matches. In DNA, the CDR3 is TGTGCCAGCAGTTACTCGTATCGGGCTAGCGGGACTTACTTGCAGTTCTTC. Translation gives CASSYSYRASGTYLQFF.

The chain joins TRBV7-3 to TRBJ2-1; 7 bases fit TRBD2. This CDR3 region has 16 residues. V lost 1 base to trimming and J lost 3 bases; unmatched junction nucleotides: 6. Germline CDR1 SGHTA, CDR2 FQGTGA. The CDR3 sequence: CASSLRGGSFYNEQFF. CDR3 bases: TGTGCCAGCAGCTTAAGGGGCGGGAGTTTCTACAATGAGCAGTTCTTC.

A single count supports this clonotype. This chain uses TRBV6-5 with TRBJ1-2; D is unclear. V was cut by 4 bases and J by 2 bases, with 8 bases left in between. The CDR3 contains 13 residues. Germline loops: CDR1 MNHEY, CDR2 SVGAGI. The CDR3 spells CASSSNGNYGYTF. The CDR3 DNA reads TGTGCCAGCAGTTCGAACGGCAACTATGGCTACACCTTC.

V is TRBV20-1 and J is TRBJ2-5; 10 bases are shared with TRBD1. The DNA matches TRBJ2-7 better at its end, which makes the J call doubtful. This CDR3 comprises 14 residues. Germline V CDR1 and CDR2: DFQATT, SNEGSKA (reference sequence). In nucleotides, the CDR3 is TGCAGTGCTAGGCCGGGACAGGGGAGTAACGAGCAGTACTTC. Amino acids: CSARPGQGSNEQYF.

The chain has TRBV6-5 and TRBJ2-1; D gene uncertain. The germline V and J ends were trimmed by 8 bases and 3 bases, with 17 bases remaining between them. The CDR3 sequence is 15 residues long. Germline-derived CDR1 and CDR2 are MNHEY and SVGAGI. The CDR3 DNA is TGTGCCAGCTCTCCCCCCCGAGCGCGCTACAATGAGCAGTTCTTC. Translated, it gives CASSPPRARYNEQFF.

This clonotype was recorded once. A read error may account for a junction end that differs from germline. V gene TRBV29-1 combines with J gene TRBJ2-7, with D perhaps matching TRBD1 or TRBD2 (5 bases each). Germline V CDR1 and CDR2: SQVTM, ANQGSEA. CDR3 size: 13 residues. The CDR3 DNA reads TGCAGCGTTGAGTGGGGGAGCTCCTACGAGCAGTATTTC. It translates to CSVEWGSSYEQYF.

The chain recombines TRBV20-1 with TRBJ2-7, with TRBD2 matching 7 bases. The junction had 10 bases not matched to a gene; V was cut back by 3 bases and J by 5 bases. The CDR3 length is 14 residues. Germline CDR1 and CDR2: DFQATT and SNEGSKA (reference sequence). CDR3 sequence: CSARSSGRAHEQYF. CDR3 in DNA: TGCAGTGCTAGGTCTTCGGGGAGGGCACACGAGCAGTACTTC.

This clonotype was counted between two and nine times. The chain couples TRBV29-1 to TRBJ2-1; 10 nucleotides match TRBD2. The CDR3 loop spans 14 amino acids. CDR1 is SQVTM, CDR2 ANQGSEA, per germline. After removal of 3 bases from V and 6 bases from J, the junction contained 5 bases not matched to a gene. For the CDR3, the DNA is TGCAGCGTTGACTTAGCGGGAGGAGTCAATGAGCAGTTCTTC. It encodes CSVDLAGGVNEQFF.

This clonotype was detected a few times. The chain links TRBV11-2 to TRBJ2-1; TRBD2 aligns across 7 bases. The ends lost 3 bases at V and 7 bases at J; junction bases unmatched: 12. The CDR3 length is 16 residues. CDR1 is SGHAT and CDR2 is FQNNGV in the germline V gene. The CDR3 DNA follows: TGTGCCAGCAGCTTCCAGCGGGGCCGCCCTCAGAATGAGCAGTTCTTC. This sequence encodes CASSFQRGRPQNEQFF.

The chain carries TRBV5-1 and TRBJ2-7, with 7 bases aligning to TRBD1. V lost 4 bases to trimming and J lost 6 bases; unmatched junction nucleotides: 10. From germline, CDR1 is SGHRS and CDR2 YFSETQ. The CDR3 totals 14 residues. The CDR3 nucleotides read TGCGCCAGCAGCGCCCGGACAGGTTACGTCGAGCAGTACTTC. It codes for CASSARTGYVEQYF. Based on the CDR3 plus reference TRBV5-1 and TRBJ2-7, the full variable domain is KAGVTQTPRYLIKTRGQQVTLSCSPISGHRSVSWYQQTPGQGLQFLFEYFSETQRNKGNFPGRFSGRQFSNSRSEMNVSTLELGDSALYLCASSARTGYVEQYFGPGTRLTVT.

Remarks on this clonotype: Mismatch with germline at one junction end may stem from a read error. The chain uses TRBV10-3 and TRBJ2-7, with 7 positions matching TRBD2. This CDR3 has 12 amino acids. CDR1 and CDR2 from the germline V gene are ENHRY and SYGVKD. CDR3 amino acids: CATSREGYEQYF. In nucleotides, the CDR3 is TGTGCCACCAGTAGGGAGGGGTACGAGCAGTACTTC.

Written as DNA, the CDR3 is TGTGCCAGCAGGGGGATAGATACGCAGTATTTT. It yields the protein CASRGIDTQYF. The chain uses TRBV6-6 and TRBJ2-3; D ambiguous. This CDR3 has 11 amino acids. In germline, CDR1 is MNHNY, CDR2 SVGAGI (reference sequence). V lost 6 bases and J lost 5, with 6 bases in between.

CDR3 in amino acids: CASSQPTSGSFTDTQYF. CDR3 DNA: TGTGCCAGCAGCCAACCGACTAGCGGGAGTTTCACAGATACGCAGTATTTT. The chain combines TRBV4-2 with TRBJ2-3; 12 bases line up with TRBD2. V was clipped by 2 bases and J by 2 bases; unmatched bases: 5. CDR3 size: 17 residues. Germline V gene data show CDR1 as LGHNA and CDR2 as YNFKEQ.

The chain couples TRBV14 to TRBJ2-4, with TRBD1 matching over 7 bases. Germline V lookup: CDR1 SGHDN, CDR2 FVKESK. This CDR3 is built from 19 residues. The J segment lost 0 bases and the V segment lost 4 bases, leaving 15 bases of the junction unmatched. CDR3 in DNA: TGTGCCAGCAGCCTACGGATAGGGGGCGGTACCTTAGCCAAAAACATTCAGTACTTC. It is translated as CASSLRIGGGTLAKNIQYF.

There are a few counts of this clonotype. The chain employs TRBV5-1 and TRBJ2-5; TRBD1 is a possible D gene (6 bases). Germline V lookup: CDR1 SGHRS, CDR2 YFSETQ. This CDR3 has 14 residues. The V gene lost 1 base and the J gene lost 6 bases, with 13 bases spanning the gap. Here the CDR3 reads CASSLNRERQTQYF. The CDR3 DNA is TGCGCCAGCAGCTTGAACAGGGAGAGACAGACCCAGTACTTC.

The V call is TRBV6-6, the J call TRBJ2-7; weak D call: TRBD2 (6 bases). Trimming left V 5 bases short and J 2 bases short, with 13 bases between. The CDR3 covers 14 residues. Germline V gene sequence: CDR1 MNHNY, CDR2 SVGAGI (reference sequence). The CDR3 loop reads CASSLGEETYEQYF. DNA for the CDR3: TGTGCCAGCAGTCTCGGGGAGGAAACCTACGAGCAGTACTTC.

The V call is TRBV19, the J call TRBJ2-3; 10 bases agree with TRBD2. The germline gives CDR1 LNHDA, CDR2 SQIVND (reference sequence). V shed 6 bases, J shed 6 bases, and the junction held 15 bases outside the gene matches. CDR3 size: 17 residues. CDR3 coding DNA: TGTGCCAGTAGCCCGAGGACCATGACTAGCGGGCAGGATACGCAGTATTTT. Translated, it gives CASSPRTMTSGQDTQYF.